This T cell receptor (beta chain) was found in a study of T-cell memory formation after mild COVID-19. Study outcomes and limitations: Memory cells collected pre-infection included some clones that later responded, suggesting cross-reactive memory joined.

V was pared by 3 bases and J by 2 bases, with 13 bases between. CDR3 length: 15 amino acids. Per germline, CDR1 MGHRA and CDR2 YSYEKL. The sample holds a few counts of this clonotype. Its antigen is not identified. Constant-segment primers served in 5'RACE that generated TCR alpha and TCR beta cDNA libraries bearing sample barcodes and UMIs. TCRdb reanalysed the 5' RACE reads using MiXCR and keeps one entry per CDR3 protein. The table lists approximately 440,000 distinct CDR3 sequences, around 20% of them singletons, with roughly 8% in the top ten. The TCR sequence derives from an adult woman who had mild COVID-19 (a few samples of this study predate the infection). Cell type and time point are not known. The specimen was PBMCs or a T cell subset sorted from them (not recorded which). The chain links TRBV4-1 to TRBJ1-1, with D possibly matching TRBD1 (6 bases). The CDR3 protein is CASSQVLTGNTEAFF. The CDR3 DNA reads as TGCGCCAGCAGCCAGGTACTGACAGGAAACACTGAAGCTTTCTTT.